This T cell receptor beta chain was sequenced for a study of T cell changes during pregnancy in multiple sclerosis. This CDR3 is built from 15 residues. Trimming left V 6 bases short and J 10 bases short, with 22 bases between. CDR1 LNHDA and CDR2 SQIVND come from the germline V gene (reference sequence). The protocol was immunoSEQ multiplex PCR, while the TCRdb copy is restricted to in-frame clones and leaves out a portion. The sample lists around 40,000 clones, about nine tenths occurring once. The material sequenced was CD4+ T cells from peripheral blood mononuclear cells, taken in the first trimester of pregnancy. The chain combines TRBV19 with TRBJ2-1; TRBD1 might be the D (6 bases). The TCR originated in a female donor in good health, enrolled as a control in a pregnancy study. The CDR3 sequence is CASREDKVRGREQFF. The CDR3 nucleotides read TGTGCCAGTAGAGAGGACAAGGTCAGGGGTCGGGAGCAGTTCTTC.